Listed below are T cell receptor beta chains from one sample, sequenced in a study of T-cell memory formation after mild COVID-19. TCRdb analysed the 5' RACE reads with MiXCR anew, one entry per CDR3 protein. The sample lists roughly 200,000 distinct CDR3 sequences, about a sixth occurring once. Sequencing was done on a sample of PBMCs or a T cell subset sorted from them (not recorded which). These receptors all come from an adult woman who had mild COVID-19 (a few samples of this study predate the infection). Cell type and time point are not known. The CDR3 runs from the conserved cysteine through the conserved F or W. D genes are given only for firm matches. The size field is filled for only some rows; it gives once, few, many or a size class.

TRBD2,TRBV5-5,TRBJ2-1,few,15,CASTLAGTSGRASFF,TGTGCCAGCACCCTCGCCGGGACTAGCGGGAGGGCGTCGTTCTTC
NA,TRBV12-3/TRBV12-4,TRBJ2-2,many,15,CASSLSTLSTGELFF,TGTGCCAGCAGTTTATCGACCCTATCCACCGGGGAGCTGTTTTTT
TRBD1,TRBV6-2/TRBV6-3,TRBJ2-1,NA,15,CASRPVGTARNEQFF,TGTGCCAGCAGACCGGTCGGGACAGCTAGAAATGAGCAGTTCTTC
NA,TRBV7-8,TRBJ2-3,few,15,CASSPSGGIALTQYF,TGTGCCAGCAGCCCAAGTGGCGGGATCGCCCTTACGCAGTATTTT
NA,TRBV20-1,TRBJ2-7,NA,14,CSARQGQGAYEQYF,TGCAGTGCTAGACAAGGTCAGGGTGCCTACGAGCAGTACTTC
NA,TRBV5-1,TRBJ2-2,few,14,CASSLWGTAGELFF,TGCGCCAGCAGCTTGTGGGGAACGGCCGGGGAGCTGTTTTTT
TRBD1,TRBV4-2,TRBJ2-7,few,14,CASSLSDRDGEQYF,TGTGCCAGCAGCCTATCCGACAGGGACGGCGAGCAGTACTTC
NA,TRBV15,TRBJ2-1,many,16,CATSRGDPRDGNEQFF,TGTGCCACCAGCAGAGGGGACCCGAGGGACGGCAATGAGCAGTTCTTC
NA,TRBV6-6,TRBJ2-3,few,13,CASNPPSTDTQYF,TGTGCCAGCAATCCGCCTAGCACAGATACGCAGTATTTT
TRBD2,TRBV4-2,TRBJ2-5,few,15,CASSQDPRGEETQYF,TGTGCCAGCAGCCAAGATCCCCGGGGGGAAGAGACCCAGTACTTC
NA,TRBV5-1,TRBJ2-1,few,14,CASRDPGRNNEQFF,TGCGCCAGCAGGGACCCGGGGAGAAACAATGAGCAGTTCTTC
NA,TRBV7-9,TRBJ2-2,few,15,CASSLGDLRGSELFF,TGTGCCAGCAGCTTAGGGGACCTAAGGGGATCTGAGCTGTTTTTT
TRBD1,TRBV7-9,TRBJ1-4,few,15,CASSLEGGAQEKLFF,TGTGCCAGCAGCTTAGAAGGGGGCGCTCAGGAAAAACTGTTTTTT